These 27 T cell receptor beta chains were all obtained from the same sample, sequenced in a study of blood T cell repertoires in COVID-19. TCRdb keeps only in-frame clones here, not all; method: immunoSEQ multiplex PCR. The sample lists more than 150,000 clones; 81% were seen once. Sequenced input: peripheral blood. These receptor sequences come from an elderly woman with COVID-19, enrolled during active disease.

The rearrangement joins TRBV12-3 or TRBV12-4 to TRBJ1-1, with D unclear. This CDR3 has 12 amino acids. Trimming stripped 7 bases from V and 0 bases from J, with 6 bases between. CDR3 DNA: TGTGCCAGCACCGAGATGAACACTGAAGCTTTCTTT. It is translated as CASTEMNTEAFF.

The chain couples TRBV3-1 (or the pseudogene TRBV3-2) to TRBJ2-7; 8 nucleotides line up with TRBD1. The CDR3 contains 15 residues. J was trimmed by 5 bases and V by 4 bases; bases with no gene match: 10. The germline V gene encodes CDR1 LGHDT and CDR2 YNNKEL (reference sequence). The CDR3 loop reads CASSLTGGSGHEQYF. The DNA of the CDR3 is TGTGCCAGCAGCCTAACAGGGGGATCGGGCCACGAGCAGTACTTC.

The rearrangement uses TRBV28 and TRBJ1-6; the D gene is possibly TRBD1 (5 bases). This CDR3 has 15 amino acids. With 3 bases removed from V and 10 bases from J, the gap between germline ends came to 16 bases. Germline lookup yields CDR1 MDHEN and CDR2 SYDVKM. CDR3 coding DNA: TGTGCCAGCAGTTTTTACCCGGACGGGGGATCACCCCTCCACTTT. It translates to CASSFYPDGGSPLHF.

This rearrangement joins TRBV4-2 to TRBJ2-7, with 8 bases identical to TRBD1. V gave up 4 bases and J gave up 1 base; unmatched junction bases: 3. The CDR3 spans 14 residues. CDR1 LGHNA and CDR2 YNFKEQ come from the germline V gene. The chain's CDR3 is CASSPGQGSYEQYF. In DNA, the CDR3 is TGTGCCAGCAGCCCTGGACAGGGTTCCTACGAGCAGTACTTC.

This clone has a single count. The chain uses TRBV4-2 and TRBJ2-1, with TRBD1 matching over 11 bases. CDR1 and CDR2 from the germline V gene are LGHNA and YNFKEQ. This CDR3 is built from 17 residues. V gave up 1 base and J gave up 6 bases; unmatched junction bases: 8. The CDR3 nucleotides read TGTGCCAGCAGCCAAGCGGGACAGGGGGAGATGGTCAATGAGCAGTTCTTC. Translation: CASSQAGQGEMVNEQFF.

V usage is TRBV6-2 or TRBV6-3 and J usage is TRBJ1-2; unclear D gene. Between the trimmed V and J ends, which lost 3 bases and 5 bases, there was a span of 7 bases. The length of the CDR3 is 12 residues. Germline CDR1 and CDR2: MNHEY and SVGEGT. In nucleotides, the CDR3 is TGTGCCAGCAGTTATGTTACATATGGCTACACCTTC. It specifies CASSYVTYGYTF.

The chain links TRBV7-8 to TRBJ2-2; D is unclear. V lost 1 base and J lost 0, with 9 bases in between. CDR1 and CDR2 from the germline V gene are SGHVS and FQNEAQ. This CDR3 spans 16 amino acids. This CDR3 reads CASSLVAAANTGELFF. The CDR3, as DNA: TGTGCCAGCAGCTTAGTGGCCGCCGCGAACACCGGGGAGCTGTTTTTT.

The chain combines TRBV3-1 (or the pseudogene TRBV3-2) with TRBJ1-5, with TRBD1 as a possible D gene (6 bases). Germline V gene lookup returns CDR1 LGHDT and CDR2 YNNKEL (reference sequence). V was shortened by 0 bases and J by 3 bases, with 12 bases between the two germline ends. There are 16 residues in the CDR3. DNA for the CDR3: TGTGCCAGCAGCCAAGATCTACAGGGAGTCAATCAGCCCCAGCATTTT. Its protein product is CASSQDLQGVNQPQHF.

This chain's CDR3 is CASSQDLLGGGQPQHF. CDR3 DNA: TGCGCCAGCAGCCAAGACCTCCTAGGGGGGGGCCAGCCCCAGCATTTT. The chain links TRBV4-1 to TRBJ1-5, with a possible D match to TRBD1 (6 bases). The length of the CDR3 is 16 residues. V lost 0 bases, J lost 7 bases, and 16 bases lay in between. Looked up from germline, CDR1 is MGHRA and CDR2 is YSYEKL.

The chain has TRBV6-1 and TRBJ1-1; D is undetermined. Germline-derived CDR1 and CDR2 are MNHNS and SASEGT. This CDR3 comprises 15 residues. V was pared by 3 bases and J by 5 bases, with 16 bases between. Written as DNA, the CDR3 is TGTGCCAGCAGTGACCATGATTGGGGAGGGACTGAAGCTTTCTTT. Encoded protein: CASSDHDWGGTEAFF.

The CDR3: CASSQGASQNAYTEAFF. CDR3 nucleotides: TGTGCCAGCAGCCAAGGGGCAAGCCAAAATGCTTACACTGAAGCTTTCTTT. The gene calls are TRBV3-1 (or the pseudogene TRBV3-2) and TRBJ1-1, with unresolved D. CDR3 length: 17 residues. V lost 1 base and J lost 3, with 18 bases in between. Per germline, CDR1 LGHDT and CDR2 YNNKEL (reference sequence).

The rearrangement uses TRBV6-5 and TRBJ1-1; D is possibly TRBD1 (5 bases). V shed 5 bases and J shed 0 bases, with 7 bases lying between them. From germline, CDR1 is MNHEY and CDR2 SVGAGI. CDR3 length: 13 amino acids. The CDR3 reads CASSRQLNTEAFF. The CDR3 DNA reads as TGTGCCAGCAGTCGACAGCTGAACACTGAAGCTTTCTTT.

The chain uses TRBV27 and TRBJ2-3; D unclear. The V and J ends lost 1 base and 5 bases respectively, with 10 bases between them. Per the germline V gene, CDR1 is MNHEY and CDR2 is SMNVEV (reference sequence). The CDR3 is 14 residues long. The CDR3 region is CASSLLRVRDTQYF. As DNA, the CDR3 is TGTGCCAGCAGTTTATTGCGAGTTAGAGATACGCAGTATTTT.

This sequence joins TRBV2 and TRBJ2-1; weak D call: TRBD2 (5 bases). Germline CDR1 reads SNHLY; CDR2 reads FYNNEI. The CDR3 spans 16 residues. The germline V and J ends were trimmed by 6 bases and 0 bases, with 15 bases remaining between them. CDR3 nucleotide sequence: TGTGCCAGCAGCTTAGCCCTGGACTTCTCCTACAATGAGCAGTTCTTC. Residues: CASSLALDFSYNEQFF. The full variable domain, in which reference TRBV2 and TRBJ2-1 provide the parts outside the CDR3, is EPEVTQTPSHQVTQMGQEVILRCVPISNHLYFYWYRQILGQKVEFLVSFYNNEISEKSEIFDDQFSVERPDGSNFTLKIRSTKLEDSAMYFCASSLALDFSYNEQFFGPGTRLTVL.

This chain joins TRBV28 and TRBJ1-1; D is possibly TRBD1 (6 bases). The CDR3 covers 17 residues. The ends were cut back, 3 bases at V and 1 base at J, with 18 bases in the middle. Germline lookup yields CDR1 MDHEN and CDR2 SYDVKM. The CDR3 reads CASSLTDRTDPNTEAFF. In DNA, the CDR3 is TGTGCCAGCAGTTTGACGGACCGGACAGATCCGAACACTGAAGCTTTCTTT.

This clone was found a few times. The gene calls are TRBV6-1 and TRBJ1-2; perhaps TRBD1 as D (6 bases). V dropped 2 bases and J dropped 4 bases, with 17 bases sitting between them. CDR3 length: 16 amino acids. Germline V gene data show CDR1 as MNHNS and CDR2 as SASEGT. The CDR3 spells CASSETSGTNFYGYTF. Written as DNA, the CDR3 is TGTGCCAGCAGTGAAACGTCCGGGACAAACTTCTATGGCTACACCTTC.

This clone was seen only once. V usage is TRBV5-4 and J usage is TRBJ2-3, with TRBD2 matching over 12 bases. Germline CDR1 and CDR2: SGHNT and YYREEE (reference sequence). The CDR3 sequence is 16 residues long. Losses at the gene ends were 4 bases for V and 2 bases for J; bases not matched to a gene: 5. CDR3 residues: CASSLTSGGNTDTQYF. CDR3 DNA sequence: TGTGCCAGCAGCCTAACTAGCGGGGGGAACACAGATACGCAGTATTTT.

V usage is TRBV27 and J usage is TRBJ1-6, with TRBD1 as a possible D gene (6 bases). The ends were cut back, 6 bases at V and 2 bases at J, with 20 bases in the middle. The CDR3 is 18 amino acids. CDR1 is MNHEY, CDR2 SMNVEV, per germline (reference sequence). CDR3: CASRRFGSGEPYNSPLHF. CDR3 nucleotide sequence: TGTGCCAGCAGGCGTTTCGGGTCAGGGGAACCCTATAATTCACCCCTCCACTTT.

This rearrangement joins TRBV24-1 to TRBJ2-6, with D perhaps matching TRBD1 or TRBD2 (5 bases each). Trimming shortened V by 11 bases and J by 0 bases, and 19 bases separated the two germline ends. The germline V gene encodes CDR1 KGHDR and CDR2 SFDVKD. The CDR3 consists of 17 residues. Here the CDR3 reads CAINEGRANSGANVLTF. CDR3 nucleotides: TGTGCCATCAATGAGGGCAGGGCCAACTCTGGGGCCAACGTCCTGACTTTC.

This sequence joins TRBV27 and TRBJ1-1, with 8 bases identical to TRBD1. Germline V lookup: CDR1 MNHEY, CDR2 SMNVEV (reference sequence). There are 17 residues in the CDR3. With V trimmed by 3 bases and J by 1 base, 10 bases remained unmatched. CDR3 coding DNA: TGTGCCAGCAGTTTCTCAGCGTATGGGACAGGGAACACTGAAGCTTTCTTT. This gives the protein CASSFSAYGTGNTEAFF.

A single count supports this clone. The rearrangement joins TRBV6-6 to TRBJ1-1; TRBD1 is a possible D gene (6 bases). V dropped 3 bases and J dropped 0 bases, with 11 bases sitting between them. The CDR3 contains 15 residues. The germline V gene has CDR1 MNHNY and CDR2 SVGAGI (reference sequence). The CDR3 DNA sequence: TGTGCCAGCAGTTATTCGGACAGAATGAACACTGAAGCTTTCTTT. Translation: CASSYSDRMNTEAFF.

V and J are TRBV6-5 and TRBJ1-5; TRBD1 matches at 7 bases. J lost 4 bases, V lost 8 bases, and 8 bases had no gene match. The germline V gene has CDR1 MNHEY and CDR2 SVGAGI. CDR3 size: 14 residues. CDR3 sequence (DNA): TGTGCCAGCGGTCACAGGGGAATTAATCAGCCCCAGCATTTT. Its translation: CASGHRGINQPQHF.

The chain combines TRBV21-1 with TRBJ2-4; the table's D call, TRBD1, has no DNA check behind it. TRBV21-1 is noted as a pseudogene. There are 19 residues in the CDR3. The CDR3 DNA reads as TGTGCCAGCAGCAAAGATAAGACAGGGGGCGGGGAGGCCAAAAACATTCAGTACTTC. Its protein is CASSKDKTGGGEAKNIQYF.

The chain uses TRBV7-2 and TRBJ2-1, with 10 bases aligning to TRBD2. Per germline, CDR1 SGHTA and CDR2 FQGNSA. V shed 1 base and J 1 base; nucleotides not matched to a gene: 7. The CDR3 covers 18 residues. CDR3 nucleotide sequence: TGTGCCAGCAGCTTAGTGGCTAGCGGGGGACTATCCTACAATGAGCAGTTCTTC. Protein product: CASSLVASGGLSYNEQFF.

The J gene is TRBJ1-1, the V gene TRBV7-9; D unresolved. The germline V and J ends were trimmed by 2 bases and 3 bases, with 7 bases remaining between them. This CDR3 contains 13 residues. CDR1 and CDR2 (germline): SEHNR, FQNEAQ (reference sequence). The CDR3 DNA reads TGTGCCAGCAGCTTACCAATTTACACTGAAGCTTTCTTT. This gives the protein CASSLPIYTEAFF.

The chain joins TRBV14 to TRBJ1-2; D may be TRBD1 (5 bases). The CDR3 extends over 13 amino acids. Germline V CDR1 and CDR2: SGHDN, FVKESK. V was pared by 0 bases and J by 10 bases, with 12 bases between. The CDR3 sequence: CASSQETARVYTF. Written as DNA, the CDR3 is TGTGCCAGCAGCCAAGAGACAGCCCGAGTCTACACCTTC.

The chain has TRBV6-1 and TRBJ2-7; D remains ambiguous. V lost 3 bases and J 0 bases, leaving 12 bases between the germline ends. Germline V gives CDR1 MNHNS, CDR2 SASEGT. The CDR3 loop spans 15 amino acids. DNA for the CDR3: TGTGCCAGCAGTGATAGGAGCAGCCTCTCCTACGAGCAGTACTTC. Translating gives CASSDRSSLSYEQYF.